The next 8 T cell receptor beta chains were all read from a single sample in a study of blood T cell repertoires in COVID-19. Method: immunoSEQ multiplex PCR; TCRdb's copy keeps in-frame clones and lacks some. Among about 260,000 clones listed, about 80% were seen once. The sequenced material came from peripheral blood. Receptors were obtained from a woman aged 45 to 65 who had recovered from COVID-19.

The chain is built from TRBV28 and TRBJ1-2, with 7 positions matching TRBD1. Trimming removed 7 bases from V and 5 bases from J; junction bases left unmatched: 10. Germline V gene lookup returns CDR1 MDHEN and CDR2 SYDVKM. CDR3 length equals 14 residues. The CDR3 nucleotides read TGTGCCAGCACTCGGAGGGACAGACAATATGGCTACACCTTC. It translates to CASTRRDRQYGYTF.

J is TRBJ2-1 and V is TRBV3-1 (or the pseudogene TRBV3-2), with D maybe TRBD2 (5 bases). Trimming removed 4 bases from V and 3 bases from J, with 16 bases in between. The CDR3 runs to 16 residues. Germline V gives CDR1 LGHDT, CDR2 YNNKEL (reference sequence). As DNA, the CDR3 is TGTGCCAGCAGCCCTCCGGTGGCGGGCGTCTACAATGAGCAGTTCTTC. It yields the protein CASSPPVAGVYNEQFF.

The DNA for the CDR3 is TGTGCCAGCAGCAGCGGGAGGGAGAATGAGCAGTTCTTC. Amino acids: CASSSGRENEQFF. The chain employs TRBV7-8 and TRBJ2-1; TRBD2 matches 10 bases. The CDR3 is made up of 13 amino acids. Germline V gene data show CDR1 as SGHVS and CDR2 as FQNEAQ. V shed 5 bases and J 7 bases; nucleotides not matched to a gene: 2. The entire variable domain, with the rest obtained from reference TRBV7-8 and TRBJ2-1, is as follows: GAGVSQSPRYKVAKRGQDVALRCDPISGHVSLFWYQQALGQGPEFLTYFQNEAQLDKSGLPSDRFFAERPEGSVSTLKIQRTQQEDSAVYLCASSSGRENEQFFGPGTRLTVL.

CDR3: CASSPRGLAGGFANTGELFF. CDR3 nucleotides: TGTGCCAGTAGTCCCCGGGGACTAGCGGGGGGTTTCGCGAACACCGGGGAGCTGTTTTTT. The chain recombines TRBV19 with TRBJ2-2; 15 nucleotides align to TRBD2. The germline CDR1 and CDR2 sequences are LNHDA and SQIVND (reference sequence). V trimming: 5 bases; J trimming: 0 bases; junction bases outside the gene matches: 10. This CDR3 comprises 20 residues.

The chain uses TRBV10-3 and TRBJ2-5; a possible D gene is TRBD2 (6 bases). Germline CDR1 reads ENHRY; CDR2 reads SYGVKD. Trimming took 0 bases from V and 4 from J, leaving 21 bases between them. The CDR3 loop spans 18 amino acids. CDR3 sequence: CAISESQFRENRAETQYF. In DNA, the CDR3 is TGTGCCATCAGTGAGTCCCAATTCCGGGAGAATAGAGCAGAGACCCAGTACTTC.

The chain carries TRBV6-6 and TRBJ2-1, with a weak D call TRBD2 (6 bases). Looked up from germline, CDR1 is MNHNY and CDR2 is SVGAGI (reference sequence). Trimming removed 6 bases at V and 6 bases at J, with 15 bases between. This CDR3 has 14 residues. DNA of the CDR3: TGTGCCAGCAGGGGGGGTATTACTTTCAATGAGCAGTTCTTC. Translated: CASRGGITFNEQFF.

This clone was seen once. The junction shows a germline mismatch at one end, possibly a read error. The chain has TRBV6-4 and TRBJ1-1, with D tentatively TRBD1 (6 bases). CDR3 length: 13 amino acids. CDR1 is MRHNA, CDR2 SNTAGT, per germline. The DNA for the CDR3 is TGTGCCAGCAGTGACCAGGGGAACGCTGAAGCTTTCTTT. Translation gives CASSDQGNAEAFF.

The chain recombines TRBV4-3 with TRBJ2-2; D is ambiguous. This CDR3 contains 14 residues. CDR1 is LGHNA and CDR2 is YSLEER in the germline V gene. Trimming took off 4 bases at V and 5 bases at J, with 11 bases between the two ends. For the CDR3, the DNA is TGCGCCAGCAGCCCCTTTACAGATACCGGGGAGCTGTTTTTT. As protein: CASSPFTDTGELFF.